This T cell receptor beta chain stems from a study of T cell responses to AZD1222 COVID-19 vaccine. Whole-study results and caveats: Possibly, clonal diversity was underestimated; donors were largely white British and included more females. The peak T cell response came first, and repertoires were sampled only after it.

Worth noting for this clone: What it binds is not known.

Germline values: CDR1 LNHDA, CDR2 SQIVND (reference sequence). Trimming pared 4 bases from V and 0 bases from J, leaving 13 bases between. The CDR3 is made up of 17 amino acids. Assay used: immunoSEQ multiplex PCR; TCRdb lists only in-frame clones, some missing. The repertoire includes some 130,000 clones, 92% of them detected once, and roughly 1% sits in the top ten. The sequencing used peripheral blood, collected 28 days after the second AZD1222 dose. The TCR originated in an adult who received the AZD1222 COVID-19 vaccine. The chain recombines TRBV19 with TRBJ2-6, with D possibly being TRBD2 (6 bases). The CDR3 bases are TGTGCCAGTAGTACACAATCGGGAGTCTCTGGGGCCAACGTCCTGACTTTC. Protein sequence: CASSTQSGVSGANVLTF.